This TCR beta chain appears in the sequencing data of a study of OX40 agonist ivuxolimab in advanced cancers. Assay: immunoSEQ multiplex PCR; the TCRdb copy retains only in-frame clones and omits some. This table holds 65,000 to 75,000 clones, 75% to 85% found once. About this clone: No antigen is known for it.

In germline, CDR1 is MNHEY, CDR2 SMNVEV (reference sequence). The V end was cut by 7 bases, the J end by 2 bases, with 14 bases between. The CDR3 length is 14 residues. Whole-study results and caveats: Low normalized clonal expansion also occurred in some nonresponding patients. The study found that CD8+ T cells averaged more expanded clones than CD4+. Among the lowest levels of clonal expansion were found in partial responders at 0.1-3.0 mg/kg.

Specimen: CD4+ or CD8+ T cells sorted from blood, collected in a trial of the OX40 agonist ivuxolimab. The source is an adult with an advanced solid tumor such as melanoma, head and neck, liver or kidney cancer. The rearrangement uses TRBV27 and TRBJ1-1; no firm D call. The CDR3 protein is CASISGSLNTEAFF. The CDR3 DNA reads TGTGCCAGCATCTCTGGCAGTTTAAACACTGAAGCTTTCTTT.